This TCR beta chain was retrieved from a study of blood T cell repertoires in COVID-19. For the study at large: The cDNA or gDNA used as material had been derived from T cells, B-cell-depleted T cells, or PBMCs.

Seattle participants joined during active infection and were tracked over time. From germline, CDR1 is SGHRS and CDR2 YFSETQ. This CDR3 is 14 amino acids long. V trimming: 4 bases; J trimming: 3 bases; junction bases outside the gene matches: 5. Per the original methods: Reference gene primer amplification gave estimated nucleated cell counts. The table came from immunoSEQ multiplex PCR; TCRdb's copy has only in-frame clones and leaves some out. D and trimming were read from the DNA, whereas the V and J calls and clone size are those reported in that table. The sample comprises some 290,000 clones, around nine tenths of which are singletons, and roughly 12% rests with the top ten.

The chain combines TRBV5-1 with TRBJ2-7, with TRBD2 identical over 9 bases. Input material: peripheral blood. The sequence was obtained from a woman in her 30s with COVID-19, enrolled during active disease. This CDR3 reads CASSGGSGSYEQYF. The CDR3 region has the DNA TGCGCCAGCAGCGGGGGTAGCGGGAGCTACGAGCAGTACTTC.